These T cell receptor beta chains were read from a single sample in a study of cytomegalovirus exposure and HLA in healthy donors. Data came from immunoSEQ multiplex PCR; TCRdb stores just in-frame clones and leaves some out. The sample data list about 75,000 clones. What was sequenced was PBMCs. Receptors were obtained from a man in his forties or fifties in good health and CMV-seronegative. Both conserved end residues are part of each CDR3.

V	J	CDR3
TRBV5-4	TRBJ2-6	CASTTGPGSGANVLTF
TRBV9	TRBJ1-1	CASSPRDRGTEAFF
TRBV30	TRBJ2-3	CASFTSHSTDTQYF
TRBV15	TRBJ2-2	CATSLGGWAGDTGELFF
TRBV30	TRBJ1-4	CAWSGMSEKLFF
TRBV6-1	TRBJ1-3	CASSEVRQAGNTIYF
TRBV13	TRBJ1-2	CASSLGGQGDYGYTF
TRBV7-2	TRBJ1-5	CASGPGEGHSPQHF
TRBV16	TRBJ1-1	CASSPTVNTEAFF
TRBV11-2	TRBJ1-1	CASSITENTEAFF
TRBV28	TRBJ2-2	CASTGENTGELFF
TRBV30	TRBJ1-2	CATNRGNYGYTF
TRBV6-4	TRBJ2-3	CASSERLAGGDTQYF
TRBV5-1	TRBJ1-1	CASSFGQGITEAFF
TRBV9	TRBJ1-4	CASSPWEGQGSEKLFF
TRBV11-2	TRBJ2-4	CASSLSGGWKNIQYF
TRBV7-9	TRBJ2-7	CASSLLAGQGEYEQYF
TRBV6-5	TRBJ1-2	CASSYSAGYGYGYTF
TRBV28	TRBJ2-3	CASGQGSSTDTQYF
TRBV18	TRBJ1-1	CASSYETYGNTEAFF
TRBV4-1	TRBJ2-5	CASSPSRGFGMETQYF
TRBV7-2	TRBJ2-5	CASSDSRETQYF
TRBV7-9	TRBJ2-7	CASSLGTSEQYF
TRBV2	TRBJ2-7	CASNTRGEDYEQYF
TRBV4-2	TRBJ2-5	CASSQEGGPVKTQYF